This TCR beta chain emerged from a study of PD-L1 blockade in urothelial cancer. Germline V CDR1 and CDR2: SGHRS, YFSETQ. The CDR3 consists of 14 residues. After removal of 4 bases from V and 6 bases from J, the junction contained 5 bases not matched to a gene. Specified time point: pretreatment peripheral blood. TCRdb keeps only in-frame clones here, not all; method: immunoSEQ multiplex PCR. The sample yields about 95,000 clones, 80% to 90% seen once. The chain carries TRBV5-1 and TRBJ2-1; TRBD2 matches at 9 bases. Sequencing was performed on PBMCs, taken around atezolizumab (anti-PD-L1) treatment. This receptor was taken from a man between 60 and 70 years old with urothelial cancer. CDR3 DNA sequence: TGCGCCAGCAGCCAGCGGGGGGTTATCAATGAGCAGTTCTTC. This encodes CASSQRGVINEQFF.